The 14 T cell receptor beta chains in this list originate from one sample, sequenced in a study of CD8 T cells in ankylosing spondylitis. TCRdb re-called the 5' RACE reads through MiXCR, storing one row per CDR3 protein. The sample lists 150,000 to 200,000 distinct CDR3 sequences, around a tenth occurring once. The sample consisted of blood, either unsorted or a sorted T cell fraction (not recorded which). The receptors originated from a male donor with ankylosing spondylitis or in good health (not recorded which).

J is TRBJ2-7 and V is TRBV10-3, with D perhaps matching TRBD1 or TRBD2 (5 bases each). Trimming shortened V by 10 bases and J by 2 bases, and 12 bases separated the two germline ends. From germline, CDR1 is ENHRY and CDR2 SYGVKD. The CDR3 is 12 residues long. This CDR3 is CASRDGTYEQYF. Written as DNA, the CDR3 is TGTGCCAGCCGGGACGGGACCTACGAGCAGTACTTC.

CDR3 coding DNA: TGCAGCGTTGTGGGGGTGGAAAACATTCAGTACTTC. Translating gives CSVVGVENIQYF. The J gene is TRBJ2-4, the V gene TRBV29-1, with D possibly being TRBD1 or TRBD2 (5 bases each). The germline V gene has CDR1 SQVTM and CDR2 ANQGSEA. V lost 4 bases and J 5 bases, leaving 9 bases between the germline ends. The CDR3 spans 12 residues.

In this sample, this clonotype turned up many times. CDR3 protein: CASSSIGGLWEKGELFF. CDR3 sequence (DNA): TGTGCCAGCAGCTCTATCGGGGGTTTGTGGGAGAAGGGGGAGCTGTTTTTT. This sequence joins TRBV27 and TRBJ2-2; maybe TRBD2 (6 bases). The ends were cut back, 6 bases at V and 8 bases at J, with 25 bases in the middle. The CDR3 runs 17 residues. CDR1 is MNHEY, CDR2 SMNVEV, per germline (reference sequence).

As concerns this clonotype: A read error may be the cause here, since a much bigger clone is one base away. The chain recombines TRBV12-3 or TRBV12-4 with TRBJ1-2; 8 bases agree with TRBD1. The CDR3 length is 14 residues. This CDR3 is CVSSLTGAAYGYTF. In DNA, the CDR3 is TGTGTCAGCAGTCTGACAGGGGCCGCCTATGGCTACACCTTC.

The table lists this clonotype with a few counts. The chain recombines TRBV7-2 with TRBJ2-2; D may correspond to TRBD1 or TRBD2 (5 bases each). CDR3 length equals 17 residues. Trimming cost V 2 bases and J 5 bases, with 18 bases left between them. The germline CDR1 and CDR2 sequences are SGHTA and FQGNSA. The CDR3 region has the DNA TGTGCCAGCAGCTTACGGCAGATACTAGAGGGGACCGGGGAGCTGTTTTTT. Amino acid sequence: CASSLRQILEGTGELFF.

This clonotype was counted a few times. CDR3 region: CASSLVTPFGTEAFF. In DNA form, the CDR3 reads TGTGCCAGCAGCTTGGTTACCCCGTTCGGCACTGAAGCTTTCTTT. The chain carries TRBV5-6 and TRBJ1-1; D gene unclear. Between the trimmed V and J ends, which lost 0 bases and 4 bases, there was a span of 13 bases. The germline gives CDR1 SGHDT, CDR2 YYEEEE. The CDR3 has 15 residues.

This CDR3 reads CSVAPGAKNIQYF. The CDR3 DNA sequence: TGCAGCGTTGCTCCAGGGGCCAAAAACATTCAGTACTTC. The chain combines TRBV29-1 with TRBJ2-4; D is perhaps TRBD1 (5 bases). Germline V lookup: CDR1 SQVTM, CDR2 ANQGSEA. V lost 4 bases, J lost 1 base, and 8 bases lay in between. This CDR3 has 13 residues. Drawing the rest from reference TRBV29-1 and TRBJ2-4, the complete variable domain is SAVISQKPSRDICQRGTSLTIQCQVDSQVTMMFWYRQQPGQSLTLIATANQGSEATYESGFVIDKFPISRPNLTFSTLTVSNMSPEDSSIYLCSVAPGAKNIQYFGAGTRLSVL.

At least ten counts were recorded for this clonotype. The V and J genes are TRBV5-1 and TRBJ2-2; 13 bases agree with TRBD2. Losses at the gene ends were 4 bases for V and 4 bases for J; bases not matched to a gene: 4. CDR1 and CDR2 from the germline V gene are SGHRS and YFSETQ. This CDR3 is 16 amino acids long. CDR3 loop: CASSQGLAGSTGELFF. The DNA of the CDR3 is TGCGCCAGCAGCCAGGGACTAGCGGGAAGCACCGGGGAGCTGTTTTTT.

At least ten counts were recorded for this clonotype. The rearrangement links TRBV5-1 to TRBJ2-7; no reliable D call. The CDR3 is made up of 13 amino acids. The germline V gene encodes CDR1 SGHRS and CDR2 YFSETQ. V dropped 4 bases and J dropped 0 bases, with 8 bases sitting between them. The CDR3 sequence is CASSNLISYEQYF. As DNA, the CDR3 is TGCGCCAGCAGCAACCTCATCTCCTACGAGCAGTACTTC.

The V gene is TRBV6-1, the J gene TRBJ1-1; unclear D gene. This CDR3 comprises 14 residues. Germline V gives CDR1 MNHNS, CDR2 SASEGT. Between the trimmed V and J ends, which lost 2 bases and 7 bases, there was a span of 14 bases. DNA for the CDR3: TGTGCCAGCAGTGAATACCAGGCTCTGATTGAAGCTTTCTTT. This encodes CASSEYQALIEAFF.

The chain carries TRBV2 and TRBJ2-5, with D maybe TRBD1 (7 bases). V was cut by 6 bases and J by 5 bases, with 13 bases left in between. Germline CDR1 is SNHLY and CDR2 is FYNNEI. The CDR3 runs to 13 residues. CDR3 DNA: TGTGCCAGCAGGGTGACAGGGAGGGAGACCCAGTACTTC. Translation: CASRVTGRETQYF.

This clonotype was found a few times. The J gene is TRBJ2-2, the V gene TRBV12-3 or TRBV12-4; 13 bases agree with TRBD2. The CDR3 runs to 19 residues. Unmatched junction bases numbered 16, after V lost 7 bases and J lost 5 bases. CDR3 DNA: TGTGCCAGCACCTACTCGACTAGCGGGGGGCGCCCGAGAACCGGGGAGCTGTTTTTT. This encodes CASTYSTSGGRPRTGELFF.

This clonotype was counted many times. The J gene is TRBJ2-1, the V gene TRBV6-1; 7 nucleotides agree with TRBD1. This CDR3 comprises 15 residues. The J segment lost 0 bases and the V segment lost 10 bases, leaving 9 bases of the junction unmatched. Looked up from germline, CDR1 is MNHNS and CDR2 is SASEGT. The CDR3 loop reads CATRRTGTSYNEQFF. Here the CDR3 DNA reads TGTGCCACCAGGAGGACAGGTACCTCCTACAATGAGCAGTTCTTC.

The genes are TRBV9 and TRBJ2-3, with D possibly being TRBD1 (6 bases). The CDR3 spans 13 residues. The germline gives CDR1 SGDLS, CDR2 YYNGEE. V gave up 0 bases and J gave up 7 bases, with 9 bases separating them. The CDR3 DNA sequence: TGTGCCAGCAGCGTAGGGGGGCGGAATACGCAGTATTTT. This sequence encodes CASSVGGRNTQYF.